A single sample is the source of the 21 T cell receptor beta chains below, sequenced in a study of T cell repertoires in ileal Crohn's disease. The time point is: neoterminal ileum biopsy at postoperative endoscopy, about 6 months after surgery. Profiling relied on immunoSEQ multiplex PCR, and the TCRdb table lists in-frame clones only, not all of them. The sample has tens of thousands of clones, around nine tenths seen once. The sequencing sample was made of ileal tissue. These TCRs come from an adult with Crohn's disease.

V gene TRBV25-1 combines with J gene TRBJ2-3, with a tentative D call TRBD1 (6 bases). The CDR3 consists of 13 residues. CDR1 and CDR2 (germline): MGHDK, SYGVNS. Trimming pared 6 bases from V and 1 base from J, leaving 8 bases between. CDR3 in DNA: TGTGCCAGCAGAAGGACAGGCACAGATACGCAGTATTTT. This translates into CASRRTGTDTQYF.

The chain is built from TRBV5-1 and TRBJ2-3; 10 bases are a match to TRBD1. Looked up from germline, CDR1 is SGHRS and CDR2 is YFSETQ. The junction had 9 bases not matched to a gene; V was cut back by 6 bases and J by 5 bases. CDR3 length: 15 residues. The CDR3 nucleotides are TGCGCCAGCACCAACGATGGACAGGGGGGAGATACGCAGTATTTT. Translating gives CASTNDGQGGDTQYF.

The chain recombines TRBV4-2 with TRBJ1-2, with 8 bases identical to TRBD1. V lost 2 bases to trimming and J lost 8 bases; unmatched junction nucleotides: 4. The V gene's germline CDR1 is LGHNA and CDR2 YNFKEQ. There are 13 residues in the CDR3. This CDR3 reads CASSQPTGEGYTF. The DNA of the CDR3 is TGTGCCAGCAGCCAACCGACAGGGGAAGGCTACACCTTC.

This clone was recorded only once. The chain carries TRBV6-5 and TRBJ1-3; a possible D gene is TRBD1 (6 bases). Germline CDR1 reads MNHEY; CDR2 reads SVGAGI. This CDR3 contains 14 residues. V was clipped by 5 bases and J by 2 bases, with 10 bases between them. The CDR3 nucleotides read TGTGCCAGCAGTCTACAGGGTACTGGAAACACCATATATTTT. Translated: CASSLQGTGNTIYF.

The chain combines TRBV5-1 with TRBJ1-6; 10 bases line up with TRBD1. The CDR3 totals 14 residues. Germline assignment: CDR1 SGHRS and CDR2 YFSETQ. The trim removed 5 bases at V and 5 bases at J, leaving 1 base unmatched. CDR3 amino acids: CASRTGGDNSPLHF. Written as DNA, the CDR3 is TGCGCCAGCAGGACAGGGGGCGATAATTCACCCCTCCACTTT.

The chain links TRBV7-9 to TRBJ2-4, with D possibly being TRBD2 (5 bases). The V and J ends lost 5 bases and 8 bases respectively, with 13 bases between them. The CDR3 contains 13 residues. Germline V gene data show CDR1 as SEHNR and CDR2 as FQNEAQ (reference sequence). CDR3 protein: CASSPPPADIQYF. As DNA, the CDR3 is TGTGCCAGCAGCCCTCCTCCAGCGGACATTCAGTACTTC.

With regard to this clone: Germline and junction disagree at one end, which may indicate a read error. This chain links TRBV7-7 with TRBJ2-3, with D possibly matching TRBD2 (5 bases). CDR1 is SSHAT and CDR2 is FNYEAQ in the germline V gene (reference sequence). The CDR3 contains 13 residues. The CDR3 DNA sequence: TGTGCTAGCAGCTTACGACTAACAGATACGCAGTATTTT. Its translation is CASSLRLTDTQYF.

In nucleotides, the CDR3 is TGTGCCAGCAGCTTAGGTTCTCCAGAGACCCAGTACTTC. Protein: CASSLGSPETQYF. The chain links TRBV7-2 to TRBJ2-5; D gene unclear. Germline CDR1 is SGHTA and CDR2 is FQGNSA. Trimming pared 1 base from V and 4 bases from J, leaving 7 bases between. The CDR3 has 13 amino acids.

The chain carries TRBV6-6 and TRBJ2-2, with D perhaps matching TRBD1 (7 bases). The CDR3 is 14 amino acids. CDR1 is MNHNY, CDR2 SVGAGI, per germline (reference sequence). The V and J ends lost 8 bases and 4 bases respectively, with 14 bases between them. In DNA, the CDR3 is TGTGCCAGCGTGGGTCAGGGGGGCACCGGGGAGCTGTTTTTT. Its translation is CASVGQGGTGELFF.

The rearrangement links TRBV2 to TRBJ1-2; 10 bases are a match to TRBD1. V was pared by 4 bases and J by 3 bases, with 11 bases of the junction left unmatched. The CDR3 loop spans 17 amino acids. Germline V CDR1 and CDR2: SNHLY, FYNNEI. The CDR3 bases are TGTGCCAGCAGTGGCAGACAGGGGGCTATCTTTTACTATGGCTACACCTTC. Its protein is CASSGRQGAIFYYGYTF.

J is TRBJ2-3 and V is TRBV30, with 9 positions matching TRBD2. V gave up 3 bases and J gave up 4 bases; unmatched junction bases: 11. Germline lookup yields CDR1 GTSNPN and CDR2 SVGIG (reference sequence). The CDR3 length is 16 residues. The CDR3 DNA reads TGTGCCTGGAGCTCCTATGGGGCGGGAGGGCCAGATACGCAGTATTTT. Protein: CAWSSYGAGGPDTQYF.

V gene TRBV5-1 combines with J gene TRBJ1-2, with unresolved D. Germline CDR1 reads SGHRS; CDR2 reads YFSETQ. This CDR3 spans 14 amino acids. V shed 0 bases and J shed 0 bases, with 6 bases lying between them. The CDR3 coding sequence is TGCGCCAGCAGCTTGGCAACAGCTAACTATGGCTACACCTTC. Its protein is CASSLATANYGYTF.

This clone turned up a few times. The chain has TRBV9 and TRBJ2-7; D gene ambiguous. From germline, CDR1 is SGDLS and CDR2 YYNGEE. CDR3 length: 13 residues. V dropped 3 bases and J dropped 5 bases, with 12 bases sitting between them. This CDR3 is CASSGHHKDEQYF. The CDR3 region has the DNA TGTGCCAGCAGCGGACACCACAAGGACGAGCAGTACTTC.

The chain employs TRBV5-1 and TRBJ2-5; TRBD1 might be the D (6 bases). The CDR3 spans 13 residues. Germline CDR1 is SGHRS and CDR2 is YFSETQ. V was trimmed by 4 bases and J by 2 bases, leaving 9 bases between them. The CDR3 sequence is CASSRDTQETQYF. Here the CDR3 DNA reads TGCGCCAGCAGCCGGGACACACAAGAGACCCAGTACTTC. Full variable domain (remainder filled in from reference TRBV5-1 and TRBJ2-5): KAGVTQTPRYLIKTRGQQVTLSCSPISGHRSVSWYQQTPGQGLQFLFEYFSETQRNKGNFPGRFSGRQFSNSRSEMNVSTLELGDSALYLCASSRDTQETQYFGPGTRLLVL.

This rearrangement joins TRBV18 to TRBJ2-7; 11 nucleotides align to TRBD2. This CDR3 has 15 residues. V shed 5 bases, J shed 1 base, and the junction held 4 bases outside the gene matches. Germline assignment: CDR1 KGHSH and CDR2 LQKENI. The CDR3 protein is CASSEGTSGSYEQYF. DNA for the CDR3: TGTGCCAGCTCAGAGGGGACTAGCGGTTCCTACGAGCAGTACTTC.

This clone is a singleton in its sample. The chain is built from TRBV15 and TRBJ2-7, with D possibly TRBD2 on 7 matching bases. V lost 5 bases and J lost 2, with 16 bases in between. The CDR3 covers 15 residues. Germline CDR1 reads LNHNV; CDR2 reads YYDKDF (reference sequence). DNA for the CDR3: TGTGCCACCAGCCCGACCCGGGGGGCCCCCTACGAGCAGTACTTC. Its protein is CATSPTRGAPYEQYF. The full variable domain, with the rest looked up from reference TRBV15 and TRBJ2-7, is DAMVIQNPRYQVTQFGKPVTLSCSQTLNHNVMYWYQQKSSQAPKLLFHYYDKDFNNEADTPDNFQSRRPNTSFCFLDIRSPGLGDTAMYLCATSPTRGAPYEQYFGPGTRLTVT.

This CDR3 is CSVNPGEVRGGTEAFF. The CDR3 DNA follows: TGCAGCGTTAACCCCGGGGAGGTGAGGGGAGGGACTGAAGCTTTCTTT. The chain uses TRBV29-1 and TRBJ1-1, with D perhaps matching TRBD1 (5 bases). Per germline, CDR1 SQVTM and CDR2 ANQGSEA. The CDR3 totals 16 residues. V was clipped by 5 bases and J by 5 bases, with 24 bases between them. The entire variable domain, with the rest obtained from reference TRBV29-1 and TRBJ1-1, is as follows: SAVISQKPSRDICQRGTSLTIQCQVDSQVTMMFWYRQQPGQSLTLIATANQGSEATYESGFVIDKFPISRPNLTFSTLTVSNMSPEDSSIYLCSVNPGEVRGGTEAFFGQGTRLTVV.

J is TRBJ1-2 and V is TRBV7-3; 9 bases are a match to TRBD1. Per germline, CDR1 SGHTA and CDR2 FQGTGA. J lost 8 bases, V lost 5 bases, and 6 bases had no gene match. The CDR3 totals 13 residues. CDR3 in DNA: TGTGCCAGCAGCCCGGGACAGGGTAGGGGCTACACCTTC. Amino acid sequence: CASSPGQGRGYTF.

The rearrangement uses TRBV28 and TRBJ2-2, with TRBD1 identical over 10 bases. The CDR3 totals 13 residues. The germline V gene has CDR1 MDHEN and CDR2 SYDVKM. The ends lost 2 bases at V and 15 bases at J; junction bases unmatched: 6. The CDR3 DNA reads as TGTGCCAGCAGTTTAACCCGGGACAGGGGAATGTTTTTT. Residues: CASSLTRDRGMFF.

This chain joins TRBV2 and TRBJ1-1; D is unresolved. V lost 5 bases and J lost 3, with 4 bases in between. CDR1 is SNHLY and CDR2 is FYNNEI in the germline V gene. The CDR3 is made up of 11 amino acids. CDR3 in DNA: TGTGCCAGCAGTATATACACTGAAGCTTTCTTT. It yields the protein CASSIYTEAFF.

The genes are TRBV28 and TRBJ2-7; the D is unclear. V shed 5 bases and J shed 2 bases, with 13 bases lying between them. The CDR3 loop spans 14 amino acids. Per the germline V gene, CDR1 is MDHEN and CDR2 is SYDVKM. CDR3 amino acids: CASSPQVPPYEQYF. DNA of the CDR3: TGTGCCAGCAGTCCTCAGGTTCCCCCCTACGAGCAGTACTTC.